These T cell receptor beta chains were read from a single sample in a study of blood T cell repertoires in COVID-19. The data were produced by immunoSEQ multiplex PCR, yet TCRdb's version contains in-frame clones alone and is incomplete. The table shows roughly 200,000 clones, with 86% occurring only once. The sequencing sample was made of PBMCs or T cells enriched from blood (not recorded which). Receptor source: a man aged 40-49 years with acute COVID-19. CDR3s include the opening cysteine and the closing phenylalanine or tryptophan. The D gene is left open where the match is weak. Size tells how often a clone was seen (once, few, many) or the class of an expanded clone, and some rows leave it out.

TGTGCCTCGGGGGGACTAGCGGGAGTTACGAATGAGCAGTTCTTC | CASGGLAGVTNEQFF | TRBV27 | once | TRBD2 | TRBJ2-1
TGTGCCAGCAGCGTAGCTTCCCCTAGCGGGAGTCCAGAGACCCAGTACTTC | CASSVASPSGSPETQYF | TRBV9 | . | TRBD2 | TRBJ2-5
TGTGCCAGCACCGTAGCGGAGTTAGATACGCAGTATTTT | CASTVAELDTQYF | TRBV2 | . | . | TRBJ2-3
TGCGCCAGCAGCCAAGACTTCAGGGAAGTGGCCTACGAGCAGTACTTC | CASSQDFREVAYEQYF | TRBV4-3 | . | . | TRBJ2-7
TGTGCCAGCAGCTTAACACAGGCGTACACTGAAGCTTTCTTT | CASSLTQAYTEAFF | TRBV7-9 | . | . | TRBJ1-1
TGTGCCACCAGTGTCCTACTCCGCGAAGCTTTCTTT | CATSVLLREAFF | TRBV24-1 | . | . | TRBJ1-1
TGTGCCACGTCGACAGGGAGCAATCAGCCCCAGCATTTT | CATSTGSNQPQHF | TRBV24-1 | few | TRBD1 | TRBJ1-5
TGTGCCAGCAGAAACAGGCAAATGAACACTGAAGCTTTCTTT | CASRNRQMNTEAFF | TRBV3-1/TRBV3-2 | . | . | TRBJ1-1
TGTGCCAGTTCGACAGGGAACGAGCAGTACTTC | CASSTGNEQYF | TRBV19 | many | TRBD1 | TRBJ2-7
TGTGCCAGCAGACATCTACAGGGGGCTGAGACCCAGTACTTC | CASRHLQGAETQYF | TRBV6-5 | . | TRBD1 | TRBJ2-5
TGTGCCAGCTCGCCGACTAATGGGAATGAGCAGTTCTTC | CASSPTNGNEQFF | TRBV18 | . | . | TRBJ2-1
TGTGCCAGCAGTTACTCGGGGAGGGCCGGGGAGACCCAGTACTTC | CASSYSGRAGETQYF | TRBV6-6 | . | TRBD2 | TRBJ2-5
TGCGCCAGCAGCCGGACTAGCGGGACTTACTACGAGCAGTACTTC | CASSRTSGTYYEQYF | TRBV5-1 | . | TRBD2 | TRBJ2-7
TGTGCCAGCAGTGCCCAAACAGTTTCTACTGGCTACACCTTC | CASSAQTVSTGYTF | TRBV2 | . | . | TRBJ1-2
TGCGCCAGCCGGCTTCAAGCGGGGATCTACAATGAGCAGTTCTTC | CASRLQAGIYNEQFF | TRBV4-1 | once | TRBD2 | TRBJ2-1
TGTGCCAGCAGTCCACGACAGGCTGATGCGTCTTTTGGCTACACCTTC | CASSPRQADASFGYTF | TRBV6-2/TRBV6-3 | once | . | TRBJ1-2
TGTGCCAGCAGCGGACAGGGCGGATATGGCTACACCTTC | CASSGQGGYGYTF | TRBV9 | . | TRBD1 | TRBJ1-2
TGTGCCAGCAGTTTTTGGGGCGGGAGGTCCTACAATGAGCAGTTCTTC | CASSFWGGRSYNEQFF | TRBV28 | . | TRBD2 | TRBJ2-1
TGTGCCAGTGGACGAGGGGGGGCCGAGGGCAATGAGCAGTTCTTC | CASGRGGAEGNEQFF | TRBV19 | . | . | TRBJ2-1
TGCAGCGTTGTACCGCTGGCCGAAGCTTTCTTT | CSVVPLAEAFF | TRBV29-1 | . | . | TRBJ1-1
TGCGCCAGCAGTGAGACAGGGGGTGACGAGACCCAGTACTTC | CASSETGGDETQYF | TRBV10-2 | . | TRBD1 | TRBJ2-5
TGTGCCAGCAGCCTGGACAGGGGGCGACCGTATTCCTACAATGAGCAGTTCTTC | CASSLDRGRPYSYNEQFF | TRBV7-9 | . | TRBD1 | TRBJ2-1
TGTGCCAGCAGCTTAGGTGGCAGGGACGAGCAGTACTTC | CASSLGGRDEQYF | TRBV7-2 | . | . | TRBJ2-7
TGCGCCAGCAGCTTGGCGGGGACAGGGTTGAATGAGCAGTTCTTC | CASSLAGTGLNEQFF | TRBV5-1 | . | TRBD1 | TRBJ2-1
TGTGCCAGCAGTCCCTCTAGCGGGAGCACCTACAATGAGCAGTTCTTC | CASSPSSGSTYNEQFF | TRBV28 | . | TRBD2 | TRBJ2-1
TGTGCCAGTACCGTAGGTGGGGCAGGGGGTGGTACTGAAGCTTTCTTT | CASTVGGAGGGTEAFF | TRBV19 | . | TRBD1 | TRBJ1-1
TGTGCCAGCTCACCACAACAGGGGGGCGAGGACGTTGAAGGCTACACCTTC | CASSPQQGGEDVEGYTF | TRBV18 | . | TRBD1 | TRBJ1-2
TGTGCCTGGAGTTCCACGAGGGTAACTGGAAACACCATATATTTT | CAWSSTRVTGNTIYF | TRBV30 | . | . | TRBJ1-3
TGTGCCAGCAGCTCCCGGACAGGGGCGGGCACCGGGGAGCTGTTTTTT | CASSSRTGAGTGELFF | TRBV11-3 | . | TRBD1 | TRBJ2-2
TGTGCCAGCAACCTAGCGGGTAACTCCTACGAGCAGTACTTC | CASNLAGNSYEQYF | TRBV9 | . | TRBD2 | TRBJ2-7
TGTGCCAGCAGCCCCCAGGGGATGGGGCTATCTGGCTACACCTTC | CASSPQGMGLSGYTF | TRBV14 | once | . | TRBJ1-2
TGTGCCAGCAGCCGGGACTTAAATGGCAATCAGCCCCAGCATTTT | CASSRDLNGNQPQHF | TRBV27 | . | . | TRBJ1-5
TGTGCCAGTAGTGAACAGGGGGGGAACACTGAAGCTTTCTTT | CASSEQGGNTEAFF | TRBV19 | . | TRBD1 | TRBJ1-1
TGCGCCAGCAGCTGGGGGACTAGCGGGAGGGAGCAGTACTTC | CASSWGTSGREQYF | TRBV5-1 | . | TRBD2 | TRBJ2-7
TGTGCCAGCTCATCACTACAGGGGCCCACAGATACGCAGTATTTT | CASSSLQGPTDTQYF | TRBV18 | . | TRBD1 | TRBJ2-3
TGTGCCAGCAGCCTGGAGATGGCAGATACGCAGTATTTT | CASSLEMADTQYF | TRBV4-2 | . | . | TRBJ2-3
TGCGCCAGCAGCTTGGGACAGCCCTCTGGGGCCAACGTCCTGACTTTC | CASSLGQPSGANVLTF | TRBV5-1 | . | . | TRBJ2-6
TGTGCCAGCAGCTTAGGCGGGAGGGATTACTTC | CASSLGGRDYF | TRBV7-2 | . | TRBD2 | TRBJ2-7
TGCGCCAGCAGCCAGTCCGGACAGGGGACTTACGAGCAGTACTTC | CASSQSGQGTYEQYF | TRBV4-1 | . | TRBD1 | TRBJ2-7
TGTGCCAGCAGCGGTCGACTAGCGGAAAGTCGCTACAATGAGCAGTTCTTC | CASSGRLAESRYNEQFF | TRBV9 | . | TRBD2 | TRBJ2-1
TGTGCCACCGACCGAAAGACAGGGGGCGGTGGCTACACCTTC | CATDRKTGGGGYTF | TRBV5-6 | . | TRBD1 | TRBJ1-2
TGTGCCAGCTTTCGCGGGCCTTCTGAGCAGTACTTC | CASFRGPSEQYF | TRBV6-6 | . | . | TRBJ2-7